This TCR beta chain was identified during a study of cytomegalovirus exposure and HLA in healthy donors. Study in general: As released early, the data held around 80 million unique TCRs from HLA-typed donors.

Researchers ran the PCR with 60 Vbeta and 13 Jbeta primers. TCRdb's copy holds only in-frame clones and misses some; the assay was immunoSEQ multiplex PCR. The repertoire holds more than 95,000 clones, with around 80% as singletons. V shed 4 bases, J shed 1 base, and the junction held 3 bases outside the gene matches. The germline CDR1 and CDR2 sequences are MNHEY and SVGAGI. The CDR3 contains 14 residues. The receptor was isolated from a man between 25 and 39 years old in good health and CMV-seropositive. Sequenced input: PBMCs. The chain couples TRBV6-5 to TRBJ1-1; 7 bases fit TRBD1. CDR3 in DNA: TGTGCCAGCAGTTCCGGGACAGCGAACACTGAAGCTTTCTTT. It is translated as CASSSGTANTEAFF.